This T cell receptor (beta chain) is drawn from a study of siplizumab effects on memory and regulatory T cells. Study background: The mixed lymphocyte reactions, run in pairs, contained siplizumab at approximately 0.92 ug/mL or no drug. General study points: The study found that siplizumab significantly reduced alloreactive sequences traceable to unstimulated CD4+ memory cells.

The table lists this clone with a few counts. Antigen unknown. The cells of the mixed lymphocyte reaction underwent an approximately 6-day coculture at 37°C. Per germline, CDR1 MNHNS and CDR2 SASEGT. V shed 3 bases, J shed 7 bases, and the junction held 8 bases outside the gene matches. The CDR3 has 15 residues. TCRdb's table, derived via immunoSEQ multiplex PCR, lists solely in-frame clones and lacks some. The sample has about 18,000 clones, 44% seen once; the top ten hold around 5.8%. The material sequenced was CFSE-low (dividing) CD4+ T cells sorted from an allogeneic mixed lymphocyte reaction. This rearrangement joins TRBV6-1 to TRBJ1-4; 7 nucleotides align to TRBD1. The source of this sequence is a human donor in good health; the cells came from an allogeneic mixed lymphocyte reaction. Some clones in this sample may be carry-over from other donors' samples. The CDR3 loop is CASSETGWGREKLFF. Written as DNA, the CDR3 is TGTGCCAGCAGTGAGACAGGGTGGGGCCGTGAAAAACTGTTTTTT.